Described below is a single T cell receptor beta chain sequence and its context. The target antigen is unknown. The V end lost 0 bases, the J end lost 2 bases, and 7 bases lay between the germline ends. The CDR3 length is 14 residues. Per the germline V gene, CDR1 is LNHNV and CDR2 is YYDKDF (reference sequence). This sample was included in a study of CD8 T cells in ankylosing spondylitis. Study-level findings and limits: Seemingly characteristic of ankylosing spondylitis blood was a TCR beta motif consisting of several highly homologous variants.

Libraries of TCR beta came from quantitative 5'-RACE with molecular barcodes. MiXCR, run by TCRdb on the 5' RACE reads, gives a single entry per CDR3 protein. The sample lists 350,000 to 450,000 distinct CDR3 sequences; roughly a quarter were seen once. Sequencing was performed on blood, either unsorted or a sorted T cell fraction (not recorded which). This TCR was recovered from a male donor with ankylosing spondylitis. This chain joins TRBV15 and TRBJ2-5; D call uncertain. Written as DNA, the CDR3 is TGTGCCACCAGCAGAGATACACATCAAGAGACCCAGTACTTC. It codes for CATSRDTHQETQYF.